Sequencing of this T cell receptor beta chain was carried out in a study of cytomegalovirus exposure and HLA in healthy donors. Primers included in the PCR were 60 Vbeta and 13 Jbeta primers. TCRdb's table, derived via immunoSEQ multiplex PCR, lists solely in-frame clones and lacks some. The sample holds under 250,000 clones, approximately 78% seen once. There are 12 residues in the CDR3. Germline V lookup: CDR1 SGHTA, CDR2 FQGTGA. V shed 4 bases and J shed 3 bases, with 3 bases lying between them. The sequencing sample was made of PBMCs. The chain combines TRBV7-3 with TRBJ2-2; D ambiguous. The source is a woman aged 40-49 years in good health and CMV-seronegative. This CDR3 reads CASSSYTGELFF. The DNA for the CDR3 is TGTGCCAGCAGCTCCTACACCGGGGAGCTGTTTTTT.